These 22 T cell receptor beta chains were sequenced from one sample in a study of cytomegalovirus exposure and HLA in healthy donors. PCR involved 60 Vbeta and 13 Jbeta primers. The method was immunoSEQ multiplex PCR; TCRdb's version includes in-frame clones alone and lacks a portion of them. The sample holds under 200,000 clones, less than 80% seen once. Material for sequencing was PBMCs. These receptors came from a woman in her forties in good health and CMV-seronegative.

CDR3 DNA: TGTGCCTGGACCGGAGGTGATTTGAACTATGGCTACACCTTC. It specifies CAWTGGDLNYGYTF. This chain connects TRBV30 to TRBJ1-2, with D unresolved. This CDR3 is 14 amino acids long. Germline CDR1 and CDR2: GTSNPN and SVGIG (reference sequence). V lost 4 bases and J 2 bases, leaving 14 bases between the germline ends.

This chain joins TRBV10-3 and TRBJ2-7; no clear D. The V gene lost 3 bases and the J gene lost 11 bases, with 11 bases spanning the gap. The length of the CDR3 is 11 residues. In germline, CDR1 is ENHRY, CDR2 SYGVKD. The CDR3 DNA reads TGTGCCATCAGTGATGGTTCACTGAAGTACTTC. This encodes CAISDGSLKYF.

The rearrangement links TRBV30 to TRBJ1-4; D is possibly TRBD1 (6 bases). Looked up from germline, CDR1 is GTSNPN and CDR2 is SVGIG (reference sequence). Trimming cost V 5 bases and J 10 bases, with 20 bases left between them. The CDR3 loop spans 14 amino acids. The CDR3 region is CAWGALRVGAKLFF. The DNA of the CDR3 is TGTGCCTGGGGTGCGCTGAGGGTGGGGGCAAAACTGTTTTTT.

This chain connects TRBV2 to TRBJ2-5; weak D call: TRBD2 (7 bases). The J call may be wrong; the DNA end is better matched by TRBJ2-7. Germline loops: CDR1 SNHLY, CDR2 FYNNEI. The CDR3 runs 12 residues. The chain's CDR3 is CASSGGRYEQYF. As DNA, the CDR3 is TGTGCCAGCAGCGGGGGGCGGTACGAGCAGTACTTC.

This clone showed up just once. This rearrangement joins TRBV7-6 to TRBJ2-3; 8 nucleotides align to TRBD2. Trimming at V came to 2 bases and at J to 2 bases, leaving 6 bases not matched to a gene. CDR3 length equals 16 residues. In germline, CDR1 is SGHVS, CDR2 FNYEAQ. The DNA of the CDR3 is TGTGCCAGCAGCTTAACCGCGGGGGGTACCACAGATACGCAGTATTTT. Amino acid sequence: CASSLTAGGTTDTQYF.

The CDR3 is CASSPQVGQGARELFF. CDR3 sequence (DNA): TGTGCCAGCAGCCCACAAGTCGGACAGGGGGCCCGGGAGCTGTTTTTT. The V gene is TRBV7-3, the J gene TRBJ2-2; TRBD1 matches at 11 bases. Germline CDR1 is SGHTA and CDR2 is FQGTGA. This CDR3 is built from 16 residues. Losses at the gene ends were 5 bases for V and 9 bases for J; bases not matched to a gene: 11.

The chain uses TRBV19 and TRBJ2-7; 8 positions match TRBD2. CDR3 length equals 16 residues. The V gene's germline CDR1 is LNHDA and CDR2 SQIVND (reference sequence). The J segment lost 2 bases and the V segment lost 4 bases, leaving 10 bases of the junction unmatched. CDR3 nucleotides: TGTGCCAGTAGTACACGGGGGGGCAGGCTCCCCTACGAGCAGTACTTC. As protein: CASSTRGGRLPYEQYF.

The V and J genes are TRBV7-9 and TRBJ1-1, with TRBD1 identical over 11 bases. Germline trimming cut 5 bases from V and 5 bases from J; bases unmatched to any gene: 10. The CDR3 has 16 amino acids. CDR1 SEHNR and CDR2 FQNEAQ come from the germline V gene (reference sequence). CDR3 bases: TGTGCCAGCAGCCCGGGACAGGGGGGGGGTTTGACTGAAGCTTTCTTT. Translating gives CASSPGQGGGLTEAFF. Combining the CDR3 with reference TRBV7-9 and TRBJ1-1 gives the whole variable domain DTGVSQNPRHKITKRGQNVTFRCDPISEHNRLYWYRQTLGQGPEFLTYFQNEAQLEKSRLLSDRFSAERPKGSFSTLEIQRTEQGDSAMYLCASSPGQGGGLTEAFFGQGTRLTVV.

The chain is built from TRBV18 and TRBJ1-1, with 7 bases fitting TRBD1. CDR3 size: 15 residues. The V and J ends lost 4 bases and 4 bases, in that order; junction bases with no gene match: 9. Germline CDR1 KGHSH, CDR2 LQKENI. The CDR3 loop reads CASSLKKQGSTEAFF. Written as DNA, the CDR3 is TGTGCCAGCTCACTGAAAAAACAGGGGAGCACTGAAGCTTTCTTT.

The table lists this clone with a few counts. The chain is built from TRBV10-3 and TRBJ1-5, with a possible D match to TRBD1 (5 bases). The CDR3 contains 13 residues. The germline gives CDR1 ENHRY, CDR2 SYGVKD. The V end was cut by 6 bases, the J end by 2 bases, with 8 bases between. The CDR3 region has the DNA TGTGCCATCAGACAGGAACGCAATCAGCCCCAGCATTTT. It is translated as CAIRQERNQPQHF.

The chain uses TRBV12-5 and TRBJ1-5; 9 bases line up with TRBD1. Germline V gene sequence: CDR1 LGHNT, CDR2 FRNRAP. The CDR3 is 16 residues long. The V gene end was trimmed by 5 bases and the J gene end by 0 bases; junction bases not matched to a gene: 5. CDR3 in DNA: TGTGCTAGTGGTATACAGGGGGCGTATAGCAATCAGCCCCAGCATTTT. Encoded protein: CASGIQGAYSNQPQHF.

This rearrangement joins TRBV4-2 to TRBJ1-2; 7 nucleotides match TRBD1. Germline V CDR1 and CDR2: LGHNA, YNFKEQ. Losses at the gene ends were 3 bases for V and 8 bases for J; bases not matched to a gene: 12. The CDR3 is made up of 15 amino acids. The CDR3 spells CASSHPGTDLWGYTF. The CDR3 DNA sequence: TGTGCCAGCAGCCACCCAGGGACAGACTTGTGGGGCTACACCTTC.

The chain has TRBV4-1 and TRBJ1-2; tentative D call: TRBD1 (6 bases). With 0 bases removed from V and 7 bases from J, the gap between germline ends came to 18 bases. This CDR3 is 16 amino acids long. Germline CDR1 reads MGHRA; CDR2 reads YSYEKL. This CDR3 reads CASSQEGRGGVSGYTF. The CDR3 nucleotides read TGCGCCAGCAGCCAAGAGGGCAGGGGAGGGGTGTCTGGCTACACCTTC.

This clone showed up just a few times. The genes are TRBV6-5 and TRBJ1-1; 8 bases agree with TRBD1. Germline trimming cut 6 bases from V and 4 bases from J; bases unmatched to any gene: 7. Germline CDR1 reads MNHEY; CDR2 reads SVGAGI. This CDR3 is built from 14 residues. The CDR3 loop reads CASSLLDRVTEAFF. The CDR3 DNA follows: TGTGCCAGCAGCCTCCTGGACAGGGTCACTGAAGCTTTCTTT.

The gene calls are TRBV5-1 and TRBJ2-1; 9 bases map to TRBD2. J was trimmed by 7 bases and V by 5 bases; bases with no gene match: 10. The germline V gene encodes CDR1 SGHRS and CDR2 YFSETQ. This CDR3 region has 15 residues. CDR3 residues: CASRAVGGRANEQFF. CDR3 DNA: TGCGCCAGCAGGGCAGTCGGCGGGAGGGCAAATGAGCAGTTCTTC.

CDR3 in amino acids: CASTVMGGGEGYTF. Here the CDR3 DNA reads TGTGCCAGCACCGTCATGGGGGGGGGCGAGGGCTACACCTTC. V is TRBV7-9 and J is TRBJ1-2, with a possible D match to TRBD1 (6 bases). Trimming stripped 7 bases from V and 8 bases from J, with 20 bases between. Germline loops: CDR1 SEHNR, CDR2 FQNEAQ (reference sequence). The CDR3 is made up of 14 amino acids.

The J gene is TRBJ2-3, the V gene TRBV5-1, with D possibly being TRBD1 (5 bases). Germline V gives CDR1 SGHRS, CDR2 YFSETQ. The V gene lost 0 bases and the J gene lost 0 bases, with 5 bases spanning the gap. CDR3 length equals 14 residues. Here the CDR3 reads CASSLDRSTDTQYF. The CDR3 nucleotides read TGCGCCAGCAGCTTGGACAGGAGCACAGATACGCAGTATTTT. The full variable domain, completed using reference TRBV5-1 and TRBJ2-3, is KAGVTQTPRYLIKTRGQQVTLSCSPISGHRSVSWYQQTPGQGLQFLFEYFSETQRNKGNFPGRFSGRQFSNSRSEMNVSTLELGDSALYLCASSLDRSTDTQYFGPGTRLTVL.

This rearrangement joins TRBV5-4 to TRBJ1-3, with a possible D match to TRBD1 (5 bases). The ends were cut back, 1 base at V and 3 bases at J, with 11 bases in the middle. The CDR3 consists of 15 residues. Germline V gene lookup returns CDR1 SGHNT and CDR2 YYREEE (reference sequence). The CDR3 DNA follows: TGTGCCAGCAGCTTGTATGGGGGAGGTGGAAACACCATATATTTT. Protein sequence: CASSLYGGGGNTIYF.

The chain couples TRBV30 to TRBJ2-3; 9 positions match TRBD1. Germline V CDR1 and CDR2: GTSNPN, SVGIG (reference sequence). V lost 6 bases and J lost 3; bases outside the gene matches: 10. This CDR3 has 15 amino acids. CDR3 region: CACREPGQGTDTQYF. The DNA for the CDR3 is TGTGCCTGCCGAGAGCCGGGACAGGGAACAGATACGCAGTATTTT.

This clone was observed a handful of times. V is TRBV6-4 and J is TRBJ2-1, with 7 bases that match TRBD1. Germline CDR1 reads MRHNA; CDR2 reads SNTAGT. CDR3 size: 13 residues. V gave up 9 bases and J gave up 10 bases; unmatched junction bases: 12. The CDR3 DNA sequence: TGTGCCAGGATCAACAGGGGATCATGGGAGCAGTTCTTC. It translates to CARINRGSWEQFF.

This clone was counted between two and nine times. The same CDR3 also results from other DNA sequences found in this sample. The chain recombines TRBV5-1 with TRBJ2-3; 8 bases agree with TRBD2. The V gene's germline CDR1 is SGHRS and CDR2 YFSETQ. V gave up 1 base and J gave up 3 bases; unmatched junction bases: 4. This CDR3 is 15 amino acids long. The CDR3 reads CASSLRVAGTDTQYF. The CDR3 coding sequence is TGCGCCAGCAGCTTGCGGGTAGCGGGAACAGATACGCAGTATTTT.

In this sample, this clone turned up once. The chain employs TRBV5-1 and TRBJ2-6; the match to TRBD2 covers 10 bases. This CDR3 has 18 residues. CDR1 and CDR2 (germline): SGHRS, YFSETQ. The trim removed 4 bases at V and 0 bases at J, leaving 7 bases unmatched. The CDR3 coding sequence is TGCGCCAGCAGCCGAACTAGCGGGGAGCCCTCTGGGGCCAACGTCCTGACTTTC. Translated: CASSRTSGEPSGANVLTF.